The clone carrying this T cell receptor (beta chain) was picked up a small number of times. These data belong to a study of blood T cell repertoires in COVID-19. Study-wide background: COVID-19 samples collected from the United States, Italy and Spain covered acute and convalescent phases. T cells, B-cell-depleted T cells, or PBMCs supplied cDNA or gDNA.

The V end lost 3 bases, the J end lost 3 bases, and 8 bases lay between the germline ends. CDR3 length equals 13 residues. CDR1 and CDR2 from the germline V gene are KGHSH and LQKENI. As handled by the study authors: Estimates of nucleated cell counts were drawn from the amplification of reference gene primers. The table came from immunoSEQ multiplex PCR; TCRdb's copy has only in-frame clones and leaves some out. V and J calls and clone size are as listed in that table; D and trimming were resolved from the DNA. The repertoire holds tens of thousands of clones, with 78% as singletons. The clonotype comes from a human donor in a cohort sampled during active COVID-19. The sequenced sample consisted of peripheral blood. This rearrangement joins TRBV18 to TRBJ1-1; D gene uncertain. The CDR3 region is CASSPERDTEAFF. As DNA, the CDR3 is TGTGCCAGCTCACCCGAACGCGACACTGAAGCTTTCTTT.